This T cell receptor (beta chain) was sequenced for a study of OX40 agonist ivuxolimab in advanced cancers. Background for the entire study: The costimulatory receptor OX40 (CD134) was targeted by ivuxolimab, a fully human IgG2 agonistic monoclonal antibody. Intravenous ivuxolimab was administered to patients every 2 weeks at six dose levels: 0.01, 0.1, 0.3, 1.5, 3 and 10 mg/kg. Of the roughly 53 patients in dose escalation, 19 had hepatocellular carcinoma, about 15 had melanoma, 9 had renal cell carcinoma and 9 had head and neck cancer. In the dose-escalation cohort, around four fifths of patients were male, and the mean age was around 65 years with a range of 23 to 79. Prior anti-PD-1, anti-PD-L1 or anti-CTLA-4 therapy was permitted, and checkpoint inhibitors had been received by about 37% of dose-escalation patients. Partial responses occurred in three dose-escalation patients: two with cutaneous melanoma and one with hepatocellular carcinoma. The purpose of peripheral TCRbeta sequencing was to test whether ivuxolimab changed TCR sequence diversity and led to clonal T-cell expansion. The paper describes the monotherapy dose-escalation part (N ≈ 52 patients) of the phase I trial of ivuxolimab. The full study reports these points: Low levels of normalized T-cell clonal expansion were also seen in some patients who did not respond. Which antigens the clonally expanded peripheral T cells were specific for was not determined. After ivuxolimab, expanded clones were on average more numerous among CD8+ T cells than among CD4+ T cells. In partial responders in the 0.1-3.0 mg/kg groups, normalized peripheral clonal expansion was found to be among the lowest, especially among CD8+ T cells. At doses from 0.1 to 3.0 mg/kg, clonal expansion was seen in both CD4+ and CD8+ blood T cells between baseline and week 6.

To sequence the TCRbeta CDR3 region, genomic DNA was isolated from the sorted cells. The immunoSEQ Assay was used for sequencing of TCRbeta CDR3 regions. Held by TCRdb, this immuneACCESS table contains in-frame sequences only and omits some clones. Under half of the omission traces to an unresolved V gene where checked; the cause of the rest is unknown. The sample data list fewer than 100,000 clones, and about 88% of these were observed just once. Around 0.19% of the sample lies in the top ten. The CDR3 runs 17 residues from the cysteine to the phenylalanine. Only CDR3 DNA is held: 51 bases, read in frame from base 1. V was cut back by 0 bases and J by 5 bases, leaving a gap of 20 bases between them. In the germline V gene, CDR1 corresponds to SGHRS and CDR2 to YFSETQ. Patients with a history of autoimmune disease or receiving systemic immunosuppression were excluded from the trial. In every dose cohort, peripheral blood was drawn for TCR sequencing at baseline, cycle 4 day 1, and cycle 7 day 1. The samples were taken from a phase I, first-in-human, multicenter, open-label dose-escalation trial of ivuxolimab. Adults with locally advanced or metastatic melanoma, renal cell carcinoma, hepatocellular carcinoma or head and neck squamous cell carcinoma were enrolled in the trial. Before TCR sequencing, CD4+ T cells and CD8+ T cells from peripheral blood were sorted into separate populations.

Comments on this clone: This receptor's antigen is unknown. Per-base quality was not reported, and no clone a single base away is much larger than it.

This clonotype was sampled from an adult with an advanced solid tumor such as melanoma, head and neck, liver or kidney cancer. This chain is built from TRBV5-1 and TRBJ2-5; the D segment may tentatively be TRBD1 or TRBD2, each giving 6 matched bases. The sequences come from CD4+ or CD8+ T cells sorted from blood, collected in a trial of the OX40 agonist ivuxolimab. The CDR3 is CASSLELLARGRETQYF. In nucleotide form, the sequence is TGCGCCAGCAGCTTGGAGTTGCTAGCGAGGGGGAGGGAGACCCAGTACTTC.